The 24 T cell receptor beta chains in this list originate from one sample, sequenced in a study of blood T cells in healthy people across ages. A second PCR of about 7 to 11 cycles used a sample-barcoded 5' primer and a J-beta primer mix. TCRdb analysed the 5' RACE reads with MiXCR anew, one entry per CDR3 protein. The repertoire holds 850,000 or so distinct CDR3 sequences, around 30% seen once, with roughly a sixth in the top ten. The sample comprised blood. These receptor sequences come from an elderly woman in good health.

Ten or more counts support this clonotype. The chain links TRBV29-1 to TRBJ2-5; D is possibly TRBD1 (6 bases). The CDR3 length is 13 residues. The V gene's germline CDR1 is SQVTM and CDR2 ANQGSEA. The V end lost 3 bases, the J end lost 2 bases, and 10 bases lay between the germline ends. CDR3 sequence reads: CSVEGAGQETQYF. The CDR3 bases are TGCAGCGTTGAGGGGGCAGGGCAAGAGACCCAGTACTTC.

The table lists this clonotype with many counts. The chain links TRBV6-5 to TRBJ1-2; no firm D call. Trimming pared 4 bases from V and 0 bases from J, leaving 18 bases between. CDR3 length equals 17 residues. Germline assignment: CDR1 MNHEY and CDR2 SVGAGI. CDR3 nucleotides: TGTGCCAGCAGTTCCTGGGGAGGAAAGATCTCTAACTATGGCTACACCTTC. Translation gives CASSSWGGKISNYGYTF.

This clonotype was counted at least ten times. The chain combines TRBV18 with TRBJ2-4, with 9 bases identical to TRBD1. The junction had 1 base not matched to a gene; V was cut back by 3 bases and J by 4 bases. This CDR3 comprises 14 residues. The germline V gene has CDR1 KGHSH and CDR2 LQKENI. DNA for the CDR3: TGTGCCAGCTCACCCGGACAGGGGAAAAACATTCAGTACTTC. It specifies CASSPGQGKNIQYF. Using reference TRBV18 and TRBJ2-4 for the parts outside the CDR3, the full variable domain is NAGVMQNPRHLVRRRGQEARLRCSPMKGHSHVYWYRQLPEEGLKFMVYLQKENIIDESGMPKERFSAEFPKEGPSILRIQQVVRGDSAAYFCASSPGQGKNIQYFGAGTRLSVL.

With regard to this clonotype: Just one base apart from a much larger clone, this may be a read error. It is likely a read error, because the conserved phenylalanine at the end of the CDR3 is missing. The chain carries TRBV5-1 and TRBJ2-3; D perhaps matches TRBD1 (6 bases). Per germline, CDR1 SGHRS and CDR2 YFSETQ. V was clipped by 0 bases and J by 0 bases, with 8 bases between them. The CDR3 has 15 amino acids. The CDR3 sequence: CASSLVRGSTDTQYL. Written as DNA, the CDR3 is TGCGCCAGCAGCTTGGTCAGGGGCAGCACAGATACGCAGTATTTG.

The chain employs TRBV11-1 and TRBJ2-3; D may be TRBD1 (5 bases). The V end lost 5 bases, the J end lost 2 bases, and 11 bases lay between the germline ends. CDR3 length: 14 residues. Germline CDR1 SGHAT, CDR2 FQDESV (reference sequence). The CDR3 DNA sequence: TGTGCCAGCAGCCGGGCAGGGAACACAGATACGCAGTATTTT. Translated, it gives CASSRAGNTDTQYF.

This clonotype was recorded many times. The chain carries TRBV28 and TRBJ2-1; D gene unclear. The CDR3 covers 11 residues. In germline, CDR1 is MDHEN, CDR2 SYDVKM. The ends were cut back, 7 bases at V and 11 bases at J, with 12 bases in the middle. The CDR3 loop reads CASTWRAQQFF. The CDR3 nucleotides are TGTGCCAGCACCTGGAGAGCTCAGCAGTTCTTC.

A remark on this clonotype: This clone may be a read error of a much larger clone one base away. The chain uses TRBV15 and TRBJ2-7; 7 bases line up with TRBD1. Germline lookup yields CDR1 LNHNV and CDR2 YYDKDF (reference sequence). The CDR3 is 15 amino acids. Here the CDR3 DNA reads TGTGCCGCCAGCAGAGCCGGGACAGTGAGATACGAGCAGTACTTC. Its protein is CAASRAGTVRYEQYF. Based on the CDR3 plus reference TRBV15 and TRBJ2-7, the full variable domain is DAMVIQNPRYQVTQFGKPVTLSCSQTLNHNVMYWYQQKSSQAPKLLFHYYDKDFNNEADTPDNFQSRRPNTSFCFLDIRSPGLGDTAMYLCAASRAGTVRYEQYFGPGTRLTVT.

The V call is TRBV5-1, the J call TRBJ2-7, with TRBD2 matching 12 bases. The DNA end favors TRBJ2-5, so the J call may be wrong. The germline V gene encodes CDR1 SGHRS and CDR2 YFSETQ. This CDR3 has 15 residues. CDR3 sequence reads: CASRRGTSGPQTQYF. The CDR3 nucleotides read TGCGCCAGCAGGCGAGGGACTAGCGGGCCTCAGACCCAGTACTTC.

Of note for this clonotype: A junction boundary mismatches the germline segment, possibly from a read error. CDR3 protein: CASGQDIRAGATNEKLFF. CDR3 bases: TGTGCCAGCGGCCAAGATATTAGGGCCGGGGCAACTAATGAAAAACTGTTTTTT. The V and J genes are TRBV4-2 and TRBJ1-4; no reliable D call. This CDR3 region has 18 residues. Germline V gives CDR1 LGHNA, CDR2 YNFKEQ.

In its sample, this clonotype was seen many times. This sequence joins TRBV7-6 and TRBJ2-1; 7 nucleotides line up with TRBD1. The CDR3 extends over 14 amino acids. V lost 5 bases and J lost 8; bases outside the gene matches: 9. Germline V CDR1 and CDR2: SGHVS, FNYEAQ. The CDR3 spells CASSPGWQGDEQFF. CDR3 nucleotides: TGTGCCAGCAGCCCGGGGTGGCAGGGGGATGAGCAGTTCTTC.

The sample holds many counts of this clonotype. The chain has TRBV20-1 and TRBJ2-7; D is perhaps TRBD1 or TRBD2 (5 bases each). Germline CDR1 reads DFQATT; CDR2 reads SNEGSKA (reference sequence). The CDR3 covers 14 residues. Trimming pared 4 bases from V and 7 bases from J, leaving 20 bases between. DNA for the CDR3: TGCAGTGCTATCATCCAGGGACCCTCGTGGGAGCAGTACTTC. This encodes CSAIIQGPSWEQYF.

This clonotype has at least ten counts. The chain recombines TRBV10-3 with TRBJ2-4, with TRBD2 matching 12 bases. V was pared by 2 bases and J by 7 bases, with 9 bases of the junction left unmatched. The germline V gene has CDR1 ENHRY and CDR2 SYGVKD. This CDR3 region has 17 residues. The CDR3 nucleotides read TGTGCCATCAGTGAGGCGCTAGCGGGGGGGCCAAGGAACATTCAGTACTTC. Translating it yields CAISEALAGGPRNIQYF.

This clonotype was detected only once. At one end the junction does not follow the germline gene, possibly because of a read error. The chain joins TRBV18 to TRBJ2-3, with 12 bases lining up with TRBD1. The CDR3 is made up of 14 amino acids. Germline V lookup: CDR1 KGHSH, CDR2 LQKENI. This CDR3 reads CAGSRDRGQDTQYF. In DNA form, the CDR3 reads TGTGCCGGCTCCAGGGACAGGGGGCAAGATACGCAGTATTTT.

This chain links TRBV28 with TRBJ1-2; TRBD1 aligns across 10 bases. J was trimmed by 4 bases and V by 3 bases; bases with no gene match: 8. Germline V lookup: CDR1 MDHEN, CDR2 SYDVKM. The CDR3 totals 16 residues. Here the CDR3 DNA reads TGTGCCAGCAGTTTCATCGGGACAGGGGACATCTATGGCTACACCTTC. Its protein is CASSFIGTGDIYGYTF.

The V and J genes are TRBV7-2 and TRBJ2-2; no clear D gene. The CDR3 sequence is 13 residues long. Trimming pared 5 bases from V and 1 base from J, leaving 5 bases between. The V gene's germline CDR1 is SGHTA and CDR2 FQGNSA. In nucleotides, the CDR3 is TGTGCCAGCAGCGCAGGGAACACCGGGGAGCTGTTTTTT. This translates into CASSAGNTGELFF. Based on the CDR3 plus reference TRBV7-2 and TRBJ2-2, the full variable domain is GAGVSQSPSNKVTEKGKDVELRCDPISGHTALYWYRQSLGQGLEFLIYFQGNSAPDKSGLPSDRFSAERTGGSVSTLTIQRTQQEDSAVYLCASSAGNTGELFFGEGSRLTVL.

This clonotype was found many times. The chain uses TRBV5-1 and TRBJ2-7; D may be TRBD1 (6 bases). Deletions cut 1 base from V and 5 bases from J, with 10 bases between. Germline V gene lookup returns CDR1 SGHRS and CDR2 YFSETQ. The CDR3 covers 13 residues. CDR3 region: CASSLYGGDEQYF. The CDR3 DNA sequence: TGCGCCAGCAGCTTGTATGGGGGCGACGAGCAGTACTTC. The variable domain in full, with the rest retrieved from reference TRBV5-1 and TRBJ2-7, is KAGVTQTPRYLIKTRGQQVTLSCSPISGHRSVSWYQQTPGQGLQFLFEYFSETQRNKGNFPGRFSGRQFSNSRSEMNVSTLELGDSALYLCASSLYGGDEQYFGPGTRLTVT.

This clonotype was counted many times. The chain combines TRBV7-2 with TRBJ2-5; 7 bases match TRBD2. Trimming removed 5 bases from V and 6 bases from J; junction bases left unmatched: 12. Germline V lookup: CDR1 SGHTA, CDR2 FQGNSA. CDR3 size: 15 residues. The CDR3 DNA reads as TGTGCCAGCAGCCTACTAGCGAGGGACGGCCAGACCCAGTACTTC. Protein sequence: CASSLLARDGQTQYF.

The J gene is TRBJ1-3, the V gene TRBV18; D possibly corresponds to TRBD1 (5 bases). The V end lost 2 bases, the J end lost 0 bases, and 14 bases lay between the germline ends. This CDR3 comprises 17 residues. Per germline, CDR1 KGHSH and CDR2 LQKENI. CDR3 bases: TGTGCCAGCTCACCAGCCCAGGGAGGGAGCTCTGGAAACACCATATATTTT. Its translation is CASSPAQGGSSGNTIYF.

The CDR3: CASRTASGYEQYF. In DNA, the CDR3 is TGTGCCAGCAGAACCGCTAGCGGATACGAGCAGTACTTC. The chain employs TRBV6-2 or TRBV6-3 and TRBJ2-7; 7 bases map to TRBD2. CDR3 length: 13 amino acids. Germline CDR1 reads MNHEY; CDR2 reads SVGEGT. The V gene end was trimmed by 6 bases and the J gene end by 4 bases; junction bases not matched to a gene: 6.

The V and J genes are TRBV19 and TRBJ2-5; no firm D call. The CDR3 has 15 residues. Germline V gene lookup returns CDR1 LNHDA and CDR2 SQIVND (reference sequence). V gave up 1 base and J gave up 0 bases, with 9 bases separating them. The CDR3 loop is CASSIAVRYQETQYF. CDR3 sequence (DNA): TGTGCCAGTAGTATAGCTGTCCGATACCAAGAGACCCAGTACTTC.

The J gene is TRBJ1-2, the V gene TRBV2; D remains ambiguous. CDR3 length: 13 residues. CDR1 is SNHLY and CDR2 is FYNNEI in the germline V gene. V lost 6 bases to trimming and J lost 4 bases, with 12 bases between them. In DNA form, the CDR3 reads TGTGCCAGCAGACTACATATGGCCTATGGCTACACCTTC. The encoded protein is CASRLHMAYGYTF.

The V and J genes are TRBV5-1 and TRBJ1-4, with 7 bases that match TRBD1. This CDR3 region has 14 residues. The germline V gene encodes CDR1 SGHRS and CDR2 YFSETQ. V lost 0 bases to trimming and J lost 8 bases; unmatched junction nucleotides: 4. In nucleotides, the CDR3 is TGCGCCAGCAGCTTGGAACAGGGGCGAGAAAAACTGTTTTTT. As protein: CASSLEQGREKLFF.

Details on this clonotype: Relative to the germline gene, one junction end is altered; a read error may explain this. This chain connects TRBV5-4 to TRBJ2-7; D not certain. The CDR3 covers 14 residues. Looked up from germline, CDR1 is SGHNT and CDR2 is YYREEE (reference sequence). CDR3 sequence (DNA): TGTGCCGGCAGCTTGTCATCCATCCCCTGCGAGCAGTACTTC. Protein product: CAGSLSSIPCEQYF.

This clonotype appeared many times. The chain joins TRBV29-1 to TRBJ2-5; 10 bases match TRBD2. Germline V gene lookup returns CDR1 SQVTM and CDR2 ANQGSEA. This CDR3 is built from 14 residues. V lost 7 bases to trimming and J lost 5 bases; unmatched junction nucleotides: 10. CDR3 sequence: CSAHPPSGGETQYF. Here the CDR3 DNA reads TGCAGCGCCCACCCCCCTAGCGGGGGTGAGACCCAGTACTTC.